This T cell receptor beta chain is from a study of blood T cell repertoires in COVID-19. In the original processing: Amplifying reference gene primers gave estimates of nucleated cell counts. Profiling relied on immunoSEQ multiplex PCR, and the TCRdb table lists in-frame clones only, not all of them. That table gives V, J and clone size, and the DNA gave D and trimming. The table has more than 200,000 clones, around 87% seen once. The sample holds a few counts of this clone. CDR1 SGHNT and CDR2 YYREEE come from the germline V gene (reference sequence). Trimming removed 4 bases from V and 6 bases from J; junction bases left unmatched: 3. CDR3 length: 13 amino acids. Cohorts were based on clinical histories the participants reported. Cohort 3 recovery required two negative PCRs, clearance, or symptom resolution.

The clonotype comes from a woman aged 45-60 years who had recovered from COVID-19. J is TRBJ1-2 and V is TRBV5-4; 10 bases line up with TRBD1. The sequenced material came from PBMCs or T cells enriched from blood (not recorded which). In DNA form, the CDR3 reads TGTGCCAGCAGCCTGACAGGGGGCCATGGCTACACCTTC. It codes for CASSLTGGHGYTF.